The 20 T cell receptor beta chains below were found in one sample sequenced in a study of T cell responses to AZD1222 COVID-19 vaccine. The assay was immunoSEQ multiplex PCR, and TCRdb's table has in-frame clones only and misses some. This sample yields about 60,000 clones, of which around 80% are seen a single time; around 3.5% belongs to the top ten. Sample: peripheral blood, taken 28 days after the second AZD1222 dose. These receptors were collected from an adult who received the AZD1222 COVID-19 vaccine.

This clone was detected only a few times. The gene calls are TRBV11-2 and TRBJ2-5; TRBD2 agrees at 8 bases. After removal of 6 bases from V and 1 base from J, the junction contained 4 bases not matched to a gene. In germline, CDR1 is SGHAT, CDR2 FQNNGV. The CDR3 length is 14 residues. CDR3 residues: CASRAGVLQETQYF. CDR3 bases: TGTGCCAGCAGAGCGGGGGTTCTCCAAGAGACCCAGTACTTC.

This clone has a handful of counts. V usage is TRBV9 and J usage is TRBJ1-3; 8 nucleotides match TRBD1. V gave up 4 bases and J gave up 2 bases; unmatched junction bases: 5. The CDR3 length is 15 residues. Germline lookup yields CDR1 SGDLS and CDR2 YYNGEE. The CDR3 coding sequence is TGTGCCAGCAGCTTGACAGGGGACCCTGGAAACACCATATATTTT. Translated, it gives CASSLTGDPGNTIYF.

CDR3 sequence (DNA): TGTGCCAGCAGTTTCCGGACTAGCGGGGGGGCCGAGGAGACCCAGTACTTC. As protein: CASSFRTSGGAEETQYF. This chain links TRBV28 with TRBJ2-5, with 15 bases lining up with TRBD2. There are 17 residues in the CDR3. Germline CDR1 and CDR2: MDHEN and SYDVKM. Trimming cost V 3 bases and J 5 bases; bases outside gene matches: 7.

The chain links TRBV21-1 to TRBJ2-3; the D call in the table, TRBD1, was not verified against the DNA. TRBV21-1 is noted as a pseudogene. This CDR3 has 17 amino acids. CDR3 DNA: TGTGCCAGCAGCAAAGCGCAGTCTCCTCCTAGCACAGATACGCAGTATTTT. This encodes CASSKAQSPPSTDTQYF.

The J gene is TRBJ1-6, the V gene TRBV7-2, with D possibly TRBD1 on 5 matching bases. This CDR3 has 15 residues. Germline assignment: CDR1 SGHTA and CDR2 FQGNSA. V lost 4 bases, J lost 3 bases, and 10 bases lay in between. CDR3 sequence (DNA): TGTGCCAGCAGCTCCCAGGGTCTCTATAATTCACCCCTCCACTTT. It is translated as CASSSQGLYNSPLHF. Filled out from reference TRBV7-2 and TRBJ1-6, the complete variable domain reads GAGVSQSPSNKVTEKGKDVELRCDPISGHTALYWYRQSLGQGLEFLIYFQGNSAPDKSGLPSDRFSAERTGGSVSTLTIQRTQQEDSAVYLCASSSQGLYNSPLHFGNGTRLTVT.

The V call is TRBV7-9, the J call TRBJ1-1, with D possibly matching TRBD1 (5 bases). Trimming took 2 bases from V and 2 from J, leaving 9 bases between them. Looked up from germline, CDR1 is SEHNR and CDR2 is FQNEAQ (reference sequence). This CDR3 has 14 residues. The CDR3: CASSLPGTNTEAFF. The CDR3 DNA reads as TGTGCCAGCAGCTTACCAGGGACCAACACTGAAGCTTTCTTT.

The table lists this clone with a few counts. This chain joins TRBV7-2 and TRBJ2-5, with D unclear. Per the germline V gene, CDR1 is SGHTA and CDR2 is FQGNSA. The CDR3 has 15 residues. The ends were cut back, 5 bases at V and 4 bases at J, with 17 bases in the middle. CDR3 nucleotide sequence: TGTGCCAGCAGCACTGACATATCTGTTTCAGAGACCCAGTACTTC. This encodes CASSTDISVSETQYF.

V is TRBV5-5 and J is TRBJ2-7, with D perhaps given as TRBD1 or TRBD2 (5 bases each). CDR3 size: 12 residues. The V gene's germline CDR1 is SGHKS and CDR2 YYEKEE (reference sequence). The V end lost 6 bases, the J end lost 5 bases, and 12 bases lay between the germline ends. CDR3 in DNA: TGTGCCAGCAACCGGGACCGTAACGAGCAGTACTTC. Its protein is CASNRDRNEQYF.

This clone was seen only a few times. The chain recombines TRBV27 with TRBJ1-5; 9 bases match TRBD1. CDR1 and CDR2 from the germline V gene are MNHEY and SMNVEV (reference sequence). This CDR3 has 16 residues. The V and J ends lost 6 bases and 7 bases, in that order; junction bases with no gene match: 13. The CDR3 DNA is TGTGCCAGCAGGCTTTGGGGGACAGGGATAGGGCAGCCCCAGCATTTT. It is translated as CASRLWGTGIGQPQHF.

The J gene is TRBJ2-1, the V gene TRBV14; either TRBD1 or TRBD2 may supply D (5 bases each). The CDR3 has 13 amino acids. Trimming removed 2 bases at V and 8 bases at J, with 10 bases between. In germline, CDR1 is SGHDN, CDR2 FVKESK. The CDR3 spells CASSQLGTDEQFF. In DNA, the CDR3 is TGTGCCAGCAGCCAATTGGGGACGGATGAGCAGTTCTTC.

The chain carries TRBV10-2 and TRBJ2-7; TRBD1 matches at 12 bases. V gave up 7 bases and J gave up 7 bases; unmatched junction bases: 8. CDR3 size: 14 residues. CDR1 and CDR2 from the germline V gene are WSHSY and SAAADI. The CDR3 nucleotides read TGCGCCAGCATTCCGGGACAGGGGGCCGGAGAGCAGTACTTC. Translated, it gives CASIPGQGAGEQYF.

The rearrangement uses TRBV11-2 and TRBJ2-6; tentative D call: TRBD1 (5 bases). This CDR3 region has 16 residues. The V end was cut by 0 bases, the J end by 4 bases, with 10 bases between. The germline gives CDR1 SGHAT, CDR2 FQNNGV. CDR3 nucleotides: TGTGCCAGCAGCTTAGATTTGACAGAGGGGGCCAACGTCCTGACTTTC. Protein product: CASSLDLTEGANVLTF.

The rearrangement uses TRBV7-2 and TRBJ2-3, with a possible D match to TRBD2 (7 bases). V was shortened by 5 bases and J by 1 base, with 13 bases between the two germline ends. The CDR3 consists of 15 residues. Germline lookup yields CDR1 SGHTA and CDR2 FQGNSA. The CDR3, as DNA: TGTGCCAGCAGCGCCCCGCGGGGGCGCACAGATACGCAGTATTTT. Protein product: CASSAPRGRTDTQYF. Filled out from reference TRBV7-2 and TRBJ2-3, the complete variable domain reads GAGVSQSPSNKVTEKGKDVELRCDPISGHTALYWYRQSLGQGLEFLIYFQGNSAPDKSGLPSDRFSAERTGGSVSTLTIQRTQQEDSAVYLCASSAPRGRTDTQYFGPGTRLTVL.

V is TRBV6-5 and J is TRBJ2-3, with D hard to call. CDR1 and CDR2 (germline): MNHEY, SVGAGI. CDR3 size: 16 residues. Between the trimmed V and J ends, which lost 0 bases and 2 bases, there was a span of 12 bases. The CDR3 is CASSYSGNSLTDTQYF. In nucleotides, the CDR3 is TGTGCCAGCAGTTACTCAGGGAATTCCCTCACAGATACGCAGTATTTT.

The J gene is TRBJ1-4, the V gene TRBV3-1 (or the pseudogene TRBV3-2), with D uncertain. The CDR3 runs 13 residues. Germline V lookup: CDR1 LGHDT, CDR2 YNNKEL (reference sequence). V dropped 0 bases and J dropped 8 bases, with 7 bases sitting between them. As DNA, the CDR3 is TGTGCCAGCAGCCAAGATACCAGGGAAAAACTGTTTTTT. Its translation is CASSQDTREKLFF.

The rearrangement links TRBV11-3 to TRBJ2-5; 11 bases match TRBD2. This CDR3 is 16 amino acids long. V shed 1 base, J shed 1 base, and the junction held 2 bases outside the gene matches. Germline V CDR1 and CDR2: SGHNT, YENEEA. The CDR3 loop is CASSLASGGFQETQYF. CDR3 DNA sequence: TGTGCCAGCAGCTTAGCTAGCGGGGGGTTCCAAGAGACCCAGTACTTC.

V and J are TRBV7-9 and TRBJ2-7, with a weak D call TRBD1 (6 bases). Between the trimmed V and J ends, which lost 1 base and 5 bases, there was a span of 9 bases. Germline CDR1 and CDR2: SEHNR and FQNEAQ (reference sequence). The CDR3 is made up of 13 amino acids. CDR3 in DNA: TGTGCCAGCAGCTTAGGGACAGCAAACGAGCAGTACTTC. As protein: CASSLGTANEQYF.

This clone was found once. The chain is built from TRBV29-1 and TRBJ1-2, with no clear D. Germline V lookup: CDR1 SQVTM, CDR2 ANQGSEA. The CDR3 is 13 residues long. With 3 bases removed from V and 6 bases from J, the gap between germline ends came to 14 bases. In DNA, the CDR3 is TGCAGCGTTGAGCTGGGTCAGCCCCATGGCTACACCTTC. Translated: CSVELGQPHGYTF.

This chain connects TRBV7-2 to TRBJ1-2, with TRBD1 matching 12 bases. With V trimmed by 1 base and J by 8 bases, 2 bases remained unmatched. Germline V gene lookup returns CDR1 SGHTA and CDR2 FQGNSA. The length of the CDR3 is 14 residues. The CDR3 region is CASSLEGQGAGYTF. The CDR3 nucleotides read TGTGCCAGCAGCTTAGAGGGACAGGGGGCGGGCTACACCTTC.

The chain couples TRBV28 to TRBJ1-5, with 12 bases matching TRBD1. CDR3 length: 19 residues. The ends lost 6 bases at V and 0 bases at J; junction bases unmatched: 12. The germline gives CDR1 MDHEN, CDR2 SYDVKM. The CDR3 spells CASSLHAGQGAYSNQPQHF. CDR3 nucleotides: TGTGCCAGCAGCCTACACGCGGGACAGGGGGCCTATAGCAATCAGCCCCAGCATTTT.